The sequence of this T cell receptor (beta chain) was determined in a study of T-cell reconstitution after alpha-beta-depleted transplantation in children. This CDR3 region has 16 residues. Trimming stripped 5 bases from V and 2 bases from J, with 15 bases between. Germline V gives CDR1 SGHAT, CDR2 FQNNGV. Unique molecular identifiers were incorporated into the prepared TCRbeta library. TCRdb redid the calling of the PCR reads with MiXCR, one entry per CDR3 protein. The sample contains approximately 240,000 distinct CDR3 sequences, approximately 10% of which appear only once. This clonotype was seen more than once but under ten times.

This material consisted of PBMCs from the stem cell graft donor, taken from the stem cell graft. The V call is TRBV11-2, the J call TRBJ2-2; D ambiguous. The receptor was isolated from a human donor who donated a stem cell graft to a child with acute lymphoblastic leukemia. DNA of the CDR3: TGTGCCAGCAGCCAGATGGGAAGGGCCAACACCGGGGAGCTGTTTTTT. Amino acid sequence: CASSQMGRANTGELFF.